This TCR beta chain is drawn from a study of OX40 agonist ivuxolimab in advanced cancers. Overall study: The dose-escalation group included hepatocellular carcinoma, melanoma, renal cell carcinoma and head and neck cancer. Partial responses occurred in Three dose-escalation patients, one with hepatocellular carcinoma and two with cutaneous melanoma. Study outcomes and limitations: Among the lowest peripheral clonal expansion occurred in 0.1-3.0 mg/kg partial responders. Antigens targeted by the expanded peripheral T cells were not determined.

A note on this clone: Its antigen is still unknown.

Clones were read by immunoSEQ multiplex PCR, and TCRdb kept only the in-frame ones, dropping some. Of 40,000 to 50,000 clones in the sample, roughly 84% were seen once. The CDR3 contains 15 residues. Germline lookup yields CDR1 MDHEN and CDR2 SYDVKM. The V gene lost 5 bases and the J gene lost 2 bases, with 13 bases spanning the gap. The specimen comprised CD4+ or CD8+ T cells sorted from blood, sampled in a trial of the OX40 agonist ivuxolimab. This chain joins TRBV28 and TRBJ2-4, with D tentatively TRBD1 (6 bases). The sequence came from an adult with an advanced solid tumor such as melanoma, head and neck, liver or kidney cancer. CDR3 nucleotides: TGTGCCAGCAGTCTCGGCAGGGGTCCCAAAAACATTCAGTACTTC. Translation gives CASSLGRGPKNIQYF.